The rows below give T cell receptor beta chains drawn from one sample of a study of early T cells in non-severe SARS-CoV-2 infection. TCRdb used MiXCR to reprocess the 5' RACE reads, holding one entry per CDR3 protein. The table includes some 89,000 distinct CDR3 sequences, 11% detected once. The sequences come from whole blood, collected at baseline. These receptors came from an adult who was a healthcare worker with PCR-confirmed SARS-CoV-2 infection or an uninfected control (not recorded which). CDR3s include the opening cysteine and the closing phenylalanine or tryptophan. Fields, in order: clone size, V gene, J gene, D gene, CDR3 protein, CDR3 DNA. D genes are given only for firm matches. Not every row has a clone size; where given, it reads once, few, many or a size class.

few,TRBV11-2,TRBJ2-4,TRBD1,CASSFNRGQQNIQYF,TGTGCCAGCAGCTTTAACAGGGGGCAACAAAACATTCAGTACTTC
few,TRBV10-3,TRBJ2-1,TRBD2,CAISDGTTYNEQFF,TGTGCCATCAGTGATGGGACTACTTACAATGAGCAGTTCTTC
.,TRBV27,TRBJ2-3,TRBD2,CASSLSSVGRTDTQYF,TGTGCCAGCAGTTTATCTTCCGTCGGGAGGACAGATACGCAGTATTTT
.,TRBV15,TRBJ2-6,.,CATSRDYRETGANVLTF,TGTGCCACCAGCAGAGATTACAGGGAGACTGGGGCCAACGTCCTGACTTTC
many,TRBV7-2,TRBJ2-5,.,CASSPVTNPQETQYF,TGTGCCAGCAGCCCGGTGACTAACCCACAAGAGACCCAGTACTTC
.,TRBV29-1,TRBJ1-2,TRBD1,CSVETWTGANNYGYTF,TGCAGCGTCGAGACCTGGACAGGGGCGAATAACTATGGCTACACCTTC
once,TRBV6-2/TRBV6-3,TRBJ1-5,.,CASSKGRPIGFNQPQHF,TGTGCCAGCAGTAAGGGCAGACCGATTGGATTTAATCAGCCCCAGCATTTT
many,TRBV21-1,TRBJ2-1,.,CASSTRGPSLFYEQFF,TGTGCCAGCAGCACTAGGGGGCCTAGCCTCTTCTACGAGCAGTTCTTC
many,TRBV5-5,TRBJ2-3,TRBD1,CASSQIGTGVDTQYF,TGTGCCAGCAGCCAAATCGGGACAGGGGTGGATACGCAGTATTTT
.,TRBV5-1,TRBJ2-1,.,CASSLASTGSSYNEQFF,TGCGCCAGCAGCTTGGCGTCAACGGGCTCATCATACAATGAGCAGTTCTTC
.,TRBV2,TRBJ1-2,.,CASSVGFYGYTF,TGTGCCAGCAGTGTCGGCTTCTATGGCTACACCTTC
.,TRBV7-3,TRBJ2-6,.,CASSLGPSTSGANVLTF,TGTGCCAGCAGCTTAGGGCCTTCGACCTCTGGGGCCAACGTCCTGACTTTC
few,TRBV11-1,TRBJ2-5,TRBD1,CASSQDRGWGQETQYF,TGTGCCAGCAGCCAGGACAGGGGATGGGGCCAAGAGACCCAGTACTTC
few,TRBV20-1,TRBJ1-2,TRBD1,CSARAQGADYGYTF,TGCAGTGCTAGGGCACAGGGGGCAGACTATGGCTACACCTTC
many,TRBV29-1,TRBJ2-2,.,CSVVGGTGELFF,TGCAGCGTTGTTGGGGGCACCGGGGAGCTGTTTTTT
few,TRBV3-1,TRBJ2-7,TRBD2,CASSPSGISYEQYF,TGTGCCAGCAGCCCCAGCGGGATAAGCTACGAGCAGTACTTC
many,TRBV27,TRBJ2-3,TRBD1,CASRPTGRDTQYF,TGTGCCAGCAGACCGACAGGGAGAGATACGCAGTATTTT
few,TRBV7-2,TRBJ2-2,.,CASSPRSGANTGELFF,TGTGCCAGCAGCCCACGGTCGGGGGCTAACACCGGGGAGCTGTTTTTT
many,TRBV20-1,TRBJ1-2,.,CSAREARAVDGYTF,TGCAGTGCTAGAGAAGCCAGGGCTGTAGATGGCTACACCTTC
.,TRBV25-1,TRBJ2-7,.,CASSLGYLGEQYF,TGTGCCAGCTCCCTAGGCTACCTGGGGGAGCAGTACTTC
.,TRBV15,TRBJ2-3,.,CATSFGPTDTQYF,TGTGCCACCAGCTTTGGACCCACAGATACGCAGTATTTT
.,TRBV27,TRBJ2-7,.,CASSLSGVGYEQYF,TGTGCCAGCAGTTTATCAGGGGTAGGCTACGAGCAGTACTTC
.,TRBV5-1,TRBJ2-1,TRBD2,CASSLAWVISGRVSNEQFF,TGCGCCAGCAGCTTGGCCTGGGTAATTAGCGGGAGGGTCAGCAATGAGCAGTTCTTC
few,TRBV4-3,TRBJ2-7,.,CASSQANVIGDNEQYF,TGCGCCAGCAGCCAAGCTAATGTGATCGGGGATAACGAGCAGTACTTC
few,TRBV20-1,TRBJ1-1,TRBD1,CSARNRLGTGGMNTEAFF,TGCAGTGCTAGAAACCGATTGGGGACAGGGGGCATGAACACTGAAGCTTTCTTT
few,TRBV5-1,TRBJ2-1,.,CASSWGGGNEQFF,TGCGCCAGCAGCTGGGGTGGGGGCAATGAGCAGTTCTTC
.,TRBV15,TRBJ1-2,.,CATSRDSQGRVPYGYTF,TGTGCCACCAGCAGAGATTCACAGGGAAGGGTACCCTATGGCTACACCTTC
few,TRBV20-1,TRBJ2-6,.,CSARAASSGGANVLTF,TGCAGTGCTAGAGCTGCCAGTTCGGGTGGGGCCAACGTCCTGACTTTC
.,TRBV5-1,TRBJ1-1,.,CASSLEAANTEAFF,TGCGCCAGCAGCTTGGAGGCAGCGAACACTGAAGCTTTCTTT
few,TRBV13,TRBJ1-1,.,CASSLGTGKTEAFF,TGTGCCAGCAGCTTAGGAACAGGGAAGACTGAAGCTTTCTTT
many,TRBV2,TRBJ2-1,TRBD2,CASRATSGKMNEQFF,TGTGCCAGCCGAGCGACTAGCGGGAAGATGAATGAGCAGTTCTTC
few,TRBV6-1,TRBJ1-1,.,CASSEDLRGDTEAFF,TGTGCCAGCAGTGAAGACCTCAGGGGTGACACTGAAGCTTTCTTT
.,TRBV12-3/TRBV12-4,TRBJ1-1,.,CASRISGPWDEAFF,TGTGCCAGCAGGATCTCCGGGCCTTGGGACGAAGCTTTCTTT
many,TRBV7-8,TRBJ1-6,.,CASSSRTDNSPLHF,TGTGCCAGCAGCTCCCGGACGGATAATTCACCCCTCCACTTT
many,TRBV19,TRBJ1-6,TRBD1,CASSSRGPDSPLHF,TGTGCCAGTAGTTCCAGGGGGCCTGATTCACCCCTCCACTTT
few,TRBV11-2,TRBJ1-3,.,CASSPGDYGNTIYF,TGTGCCAGCAGTCCCGGGGATTATGGAAACACCATATATTTT
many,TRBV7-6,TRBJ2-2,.,CASSSLGELFNTGELFF,TGTGCCAGCAGCTCCTTAGGGGAACTATTTAACACCGGGGAGCTGTTTTTT
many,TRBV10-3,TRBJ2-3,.,CAITPSDYTDTQYF,TGTGCCATCACCCCTAGCGATTACACAGATACGCAGTATTTT
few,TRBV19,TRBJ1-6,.,CASSNQASYNSPLHF,TGTGCCAGTAGTAACCAAGCCTCCTATAATTCACCCCTCCACTTT
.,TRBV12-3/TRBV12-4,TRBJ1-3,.,CASKRDIGNTIYF,TGTGCCAGCAAACGGGACATTGGAAACACCATATATTTT
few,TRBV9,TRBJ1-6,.,CASGRQDSAGSPLHF,TGTGCCAGCGGACGTCAAGACTCAGCAGGTTCACCCCTCCACTTT
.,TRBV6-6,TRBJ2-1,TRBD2,CASSYVLAGGEQFF,TGTGCCAGCAGTTACGTTCTAGCGGGGGGTGAGCAGTTCTTC
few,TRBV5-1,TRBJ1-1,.,CASSVTGLNTEAFF,TGCGCCAGCAGCGTGACAGGCCTGAACACTGAAGCTTTCTTT
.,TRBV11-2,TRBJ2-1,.,CASGQTVYNEQFF,TGTGCCAGCGGCCAGACTGTTTACAATGAGCAGTTCTTC
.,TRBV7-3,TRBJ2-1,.,CASSLFGGTSNEQFF,TGTGCCAGCAGCTTATTTGGCGGGACCTCGAATGAGCAGTTCTTC
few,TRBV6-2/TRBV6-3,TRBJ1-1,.,CASSNLPWAFF,TGTGCCAGCAGCAACCTACCGTGGGCTTTCTTT
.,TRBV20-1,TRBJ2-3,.,CSARDVPAGFFTDTQYF,TGCAGTGCTAGAGATGTTCCAGCCGGCTTTTTCACAGATACGCAGTATTTT
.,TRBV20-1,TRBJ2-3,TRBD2,CSPRGPAGGSGDTQYF,TGCAGTCCAAGGGGGCCAGCGGGAGGCTCTGGGGATACGCAGTATTTT
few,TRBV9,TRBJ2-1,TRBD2,CASSFGTSGSYEQFF,TGTGCCAGCAGCTTTGGGACTAGCGGGAGTTATGAGCAGTTCTTC
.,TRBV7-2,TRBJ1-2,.,CASSLWGGTNYGYTF,TGTGCCAGCAGCTTATGGGGGGGCACTAACTATGGCTACACCTTC
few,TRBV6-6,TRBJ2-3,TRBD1,CASSYSGTGGATDTQYF,TGTGCCAGCAGTTACTCGGGGACAGGGGGCGCGACAGATACGCAGTATTTT
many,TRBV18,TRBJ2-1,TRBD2,CASSPRLAGSNEQFF,TGTGCCAGCTCACCACGGCTAGCGGGTTCTAATGAGCAGTTCTTC
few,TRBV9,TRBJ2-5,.,CASSVGGETQYF,TGTGCCAGCAGCGTTGGGGGAGAGACCCAGTACTTC
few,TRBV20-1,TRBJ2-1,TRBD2,CSARSGTSGYNEQFF,TGCAGTGCTAGATCCGGGACTAGCGGCTACAATGAGCAGTTCTTC